The sequence of this TCR beta chain was determined in a study of a mutant IDH1 vaccine in newly diagnosed glioma. Study-level information: Vaccination was launched 4-6 weeks after radiotherapy alone, or with temozolomide cycles. Prior therapy was radiotherapy, temozolomide, or both; most received both.

Generated by immunoSEQ multiplex PCR, the TCRdb table keeps only in-frame clones and is missing some. The sample shows some 64,000 clones, approximately 80% of them seen only once. Stated time point: week 11, during vaccination. In the vaccine, a single dose held 300 ug of the mutant IDH1 20-mer peptide, along with topical imiquimod. Donor diagnoses consisted of new WHO grade 3 or 4 IDH1-mutant, ATRX-lost astrocytomas. With regard to this clone: Its antigen is not identified.

The specimen was PBMCs, collected from a glioma patient whose treatment included an IDH1 peptide vaccine. This TCR was sampled from a man aged 50-60 years with glioma.

Here the CDR3 DNA reads TGCAGCGTTGAAGAACAGCTTAACACTGAAGCTTTCTTT. Protein sequence: CSVEEQLNTEAFF. The gene calls are TRBV29-1 and TRBJ1-1, with unresolved D. This CDR3 is built from 13 residues. Between the trimmed V and J ends, which lost 0 bases and 2 bases, there was a span of 7 bases. Looked up from germline, CDR1 is SQVTM and CDR2 is ANQGSEA.